The clone carrying this T cell receptor (beta chain) has only a few counts. Assay: immunoSEQ multiplex PCR; the TCRdb copy retains only in-frame clones and omits some. This table holds about 90,000 clones, less than 85% found once. This specimen belongs to a study of blood T cell repertoires in COVID-19. Across the study: The cDNA or gDNA used as material had been derived from T cells, B-cell-depleted T cells, or PBMCs.

The CDR3 has 16 amino acids. V was pared by 2 bases and J by 8 bases, with 13 bases of the junction left unmatched. Per the germline V gene, CDR1 is MNHEY and CDR2 is SVGAGI. The sequence was collected from a man in his 70s with acute or convalescent COVID-19. The chain recombines TRBV6-5 with TRBJ1-2, with 8 bases identical to TRBD1. Sequencing input: peripheral blood. CDR3 sequence: CASSYMGQEKMWGYTF. DNA of the CDR3: TGTGCCAGCAGTTACATGGGACAGGAGAAGATGTGGGGCTACACCTTC.